This T cell receptor (beta chain) was recorded in a study of blood T cell repertoires in COVID-19. Across the whole study: Specimens from acute and convalescent COVID-19 originated in the United States, Italy and Spain.

There are 15 residues in the CDR3. Germline CDR1 is MNHEY and CDR2 is SVGAGI. Between the trimmed V and J ends, which lost 7 bases and 3 bases, there was a span of 18 bases. Sequencing used immunoSEQ multiplex PCR; TCRdb keeps in-frame clones, though not all of them. The sample comprises under 200,000 clones, approximately 84% of which are singletons, and 14% rests with the top ten. The rearrangement joins TRBV6-5 to TRBJ1-1; D is possibly TRBD1 (5 bases). The TCR comes from a man between 18 and 35 years old with active or convalescent COVID-19. The sequencing sample was made of peripheral blood. CDR3 DNA sequence: TGTGCCAGCACTTTGAAAACAGGTGGGGACACTGAAGCTTTCTTT. This translates into CASTLKTGGDTEAFF.